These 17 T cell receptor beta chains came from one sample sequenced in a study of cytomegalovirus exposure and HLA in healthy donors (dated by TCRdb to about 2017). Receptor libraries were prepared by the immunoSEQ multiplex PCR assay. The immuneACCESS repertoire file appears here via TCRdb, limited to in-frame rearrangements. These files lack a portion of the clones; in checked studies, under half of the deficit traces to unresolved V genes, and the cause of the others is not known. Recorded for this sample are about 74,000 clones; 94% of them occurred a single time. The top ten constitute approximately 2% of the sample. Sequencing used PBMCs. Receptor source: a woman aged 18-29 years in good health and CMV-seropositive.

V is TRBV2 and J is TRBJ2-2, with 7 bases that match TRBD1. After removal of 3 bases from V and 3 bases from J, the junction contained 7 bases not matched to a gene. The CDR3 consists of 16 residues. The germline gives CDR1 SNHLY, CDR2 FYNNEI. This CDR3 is CASSDRGYGDTGELFF. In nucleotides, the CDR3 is TGTGCCAGCAGTGACAGGGGGTATGGGGACACCGGGGAGCTGTTTTTT.

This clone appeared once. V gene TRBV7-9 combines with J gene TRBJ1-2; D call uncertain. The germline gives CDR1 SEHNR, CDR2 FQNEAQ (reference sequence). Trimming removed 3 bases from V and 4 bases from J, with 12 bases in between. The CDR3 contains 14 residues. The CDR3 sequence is CASSLEQTIYGYTF. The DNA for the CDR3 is TGTGCCAGCAGCTTGGAACAGACGATCTATGGCTACACCTTC.

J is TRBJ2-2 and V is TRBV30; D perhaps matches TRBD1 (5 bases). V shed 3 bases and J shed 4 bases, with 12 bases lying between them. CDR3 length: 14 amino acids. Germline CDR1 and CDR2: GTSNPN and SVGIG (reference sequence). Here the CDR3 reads CAWRGQGPTGELFF. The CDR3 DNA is TGTGCCTGGAGGGGGCAGGGCCCCACCGGGGAGCTGTTTTTT.

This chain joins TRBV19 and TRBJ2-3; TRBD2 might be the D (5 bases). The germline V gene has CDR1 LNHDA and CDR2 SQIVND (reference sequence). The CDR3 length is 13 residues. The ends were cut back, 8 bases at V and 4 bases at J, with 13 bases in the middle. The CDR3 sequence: CASLDLAADTQYF. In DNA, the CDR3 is TGTGCCAGTTTAGATCTAGCAGCAGATACGCAGTATTTT.

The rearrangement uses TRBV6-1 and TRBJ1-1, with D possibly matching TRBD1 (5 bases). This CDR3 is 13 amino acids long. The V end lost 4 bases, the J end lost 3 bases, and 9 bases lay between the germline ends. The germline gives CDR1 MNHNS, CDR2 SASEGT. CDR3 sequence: CASSGWGDTEAFF. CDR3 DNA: TGTGCCAGCAGTGGGTGGGGGGACACTGAAGCTTTCTTT.

The CDR3 spells CAILRGRAYEQYF. Here the CDR3 DNA reads TGTGCCATCCTTCGGGGGAGGGCCTACGAGCAGTACTTC. This chain joins TRBV6-4 and TRBJ2-7, with 7 bases fitting TRBD2. Germline V gives CDR1 MRHNA, CDR2 SNTAGT. The CDR3 is 13 amino acids. J was trimmed by 2 bases and V by 10 bases; bases with no gene match: 8.

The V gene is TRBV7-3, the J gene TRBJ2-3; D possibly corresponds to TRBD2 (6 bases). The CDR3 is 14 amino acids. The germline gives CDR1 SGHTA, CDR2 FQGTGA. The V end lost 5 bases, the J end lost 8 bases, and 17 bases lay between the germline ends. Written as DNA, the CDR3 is TGTGCCAGCAGCCCCGAGATGCGGGGTGGTACGCAGTATTTT. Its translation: CASSPEMRGGTQYF. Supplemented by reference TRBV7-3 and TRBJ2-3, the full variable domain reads GAGVSQTPSNKVTEKGKYVELRCDPISGHTALYWYRQSLGQGPEFLIYFQGTGAADDSGLPNDRFFAVRPEGSVSTLKIQRTERGDSAVYLCASSPEMRGGTQYFGPGTRLTVL.

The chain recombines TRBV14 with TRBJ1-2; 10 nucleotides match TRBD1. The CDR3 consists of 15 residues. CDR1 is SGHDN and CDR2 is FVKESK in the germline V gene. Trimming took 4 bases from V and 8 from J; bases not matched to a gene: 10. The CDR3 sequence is CASSPLDRGATGYTF. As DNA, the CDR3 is TGTGCCAGCAGCCCCCTGGACAGGGGGGCCACAGGCTACACCTTC. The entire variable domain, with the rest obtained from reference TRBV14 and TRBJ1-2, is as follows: EAGVTQFPSHSVIEKGQTVTLRCDPISGHDNLYWYRRVMGKEIKFLLHFVKESKQDESGMPNNRFLAERTGGTYSTLKVQPAELEDSGVYFCASSPLDRGATGYTFGSGTRLTVV.

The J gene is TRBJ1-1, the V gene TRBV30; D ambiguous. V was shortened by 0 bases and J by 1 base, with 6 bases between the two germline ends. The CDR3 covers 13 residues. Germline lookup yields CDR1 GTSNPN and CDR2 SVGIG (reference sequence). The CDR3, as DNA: TGTGCCTGGAGTGTTGCGGGGAACACTGAAGCTTTCTTT. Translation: CAWSVAGNTEAFF.

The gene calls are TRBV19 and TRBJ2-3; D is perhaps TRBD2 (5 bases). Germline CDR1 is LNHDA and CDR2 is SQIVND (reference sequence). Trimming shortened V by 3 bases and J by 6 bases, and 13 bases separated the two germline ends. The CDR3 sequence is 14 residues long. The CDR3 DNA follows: TGTGCCAGTAGTATCTCGCTAGTAGCGGATACGCAGTATTTT. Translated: CASSISLVADTQYF.

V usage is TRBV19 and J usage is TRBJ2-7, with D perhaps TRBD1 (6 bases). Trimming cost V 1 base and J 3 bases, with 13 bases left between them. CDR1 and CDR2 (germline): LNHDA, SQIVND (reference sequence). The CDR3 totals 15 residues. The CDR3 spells CASSIGLTGRYEQYF. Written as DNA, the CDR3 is TGTGCCAGTAGTATAGGCCTAACAGGGCGCTACGAGCAGTACTTC. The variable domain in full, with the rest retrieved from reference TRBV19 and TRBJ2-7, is DGGITQSPKYLFRKEGQNVTLSCEQNLNHDAMYWYRQDPGQGLRLIYYSQIVNDFQKGDIAEGYSVSREKKESFPLTVTSAQKNPTAFYLCASSIGLTGRYEQYFGPGTRLTVT.

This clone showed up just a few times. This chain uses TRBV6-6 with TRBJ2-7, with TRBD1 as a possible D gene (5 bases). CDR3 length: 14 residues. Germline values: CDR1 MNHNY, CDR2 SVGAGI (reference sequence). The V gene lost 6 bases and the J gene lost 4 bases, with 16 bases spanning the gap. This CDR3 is CASSPAGYGYEQYF. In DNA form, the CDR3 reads TGTGCCAGCAGCCCGGCAGGGTATGGGTACGAGCAGTACTTC.

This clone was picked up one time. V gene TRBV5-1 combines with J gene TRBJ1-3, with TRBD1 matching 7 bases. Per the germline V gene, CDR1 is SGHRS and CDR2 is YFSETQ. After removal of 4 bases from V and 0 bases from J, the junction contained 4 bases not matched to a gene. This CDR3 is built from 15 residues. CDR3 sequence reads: CASSAAGGSGNTIYF. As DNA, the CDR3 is TGCGCCAGCAGCGCCGCAGGGGGCTCTGGAAACACCATATATTTT.

CDR3 residues: CASSQDLPSGGSEQFF. CDR3 sequence (DNA): TGCGCCAGCAGCCAAGATTTACCTAGCGGGGGTAGTGAGCAGTTCTTC. The V and J genes are TRBV4-1 and TRBJ2-1; 10 positions match TRBD2. Germline lookup yields CDR1 MGHRA and CDR2 YSYEKL. V gave up 0 bases and J gave up 9 bases; unmatched junction bases: 8. This CDR3 spans 16 amino acids.

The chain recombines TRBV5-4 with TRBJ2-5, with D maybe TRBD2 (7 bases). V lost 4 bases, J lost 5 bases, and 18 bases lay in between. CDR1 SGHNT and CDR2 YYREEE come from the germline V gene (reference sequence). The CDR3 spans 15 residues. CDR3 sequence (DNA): TGTGCCAGCAGCGGCGGGGGCCCGCGAGAGGAGACCCAGTACTTC. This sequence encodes CASSGGGPREETQYF.

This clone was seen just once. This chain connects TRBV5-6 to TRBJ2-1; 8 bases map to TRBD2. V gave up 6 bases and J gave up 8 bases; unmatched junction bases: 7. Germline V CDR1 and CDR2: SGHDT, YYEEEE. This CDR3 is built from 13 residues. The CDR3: CASIPIGRDEQFF. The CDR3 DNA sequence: TGTGCCAGCATCCCCATCGGGAGGGATGAGCAGTTCTTC.

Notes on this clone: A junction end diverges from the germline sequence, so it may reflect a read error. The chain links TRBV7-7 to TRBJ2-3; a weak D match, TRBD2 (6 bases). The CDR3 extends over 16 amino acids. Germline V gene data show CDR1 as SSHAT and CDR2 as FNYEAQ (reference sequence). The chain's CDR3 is CASSPDARLGSDTQYF. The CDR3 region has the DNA TGTGCTAGCAGCCCCGACGCGAGACTAGGGTCAGATACGCAGTATTTT.